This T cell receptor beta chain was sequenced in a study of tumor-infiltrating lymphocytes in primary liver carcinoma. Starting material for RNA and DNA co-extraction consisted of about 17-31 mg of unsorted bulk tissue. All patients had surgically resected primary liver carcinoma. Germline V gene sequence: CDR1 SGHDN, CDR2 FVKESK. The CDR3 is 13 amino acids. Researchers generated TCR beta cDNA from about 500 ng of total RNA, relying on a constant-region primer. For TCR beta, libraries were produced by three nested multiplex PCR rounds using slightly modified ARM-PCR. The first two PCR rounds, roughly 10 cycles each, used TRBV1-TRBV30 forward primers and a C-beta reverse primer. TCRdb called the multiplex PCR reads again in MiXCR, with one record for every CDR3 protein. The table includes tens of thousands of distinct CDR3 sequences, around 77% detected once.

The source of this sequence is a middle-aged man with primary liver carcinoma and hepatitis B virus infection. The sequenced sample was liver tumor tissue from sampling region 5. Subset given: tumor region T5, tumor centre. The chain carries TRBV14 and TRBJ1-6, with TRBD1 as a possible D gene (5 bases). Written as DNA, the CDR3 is TGTGCTGGCAGCCAAGGGGATGGAAGACCCCTCCACTTT. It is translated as CAGSQGDGRPLHF. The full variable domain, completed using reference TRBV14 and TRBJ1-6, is EAGVTQFPSHSVIEKGQTVTLRCDPISGHDNLYWYRRVMGKEIKFLLHFVKESKQDESGMPNNRFLAERTGGTYSTLKVQPAELEDSGVYFCAGSQGDGRPLHFGNGTRLTVT.